This paragraph covers one T cell receptor beta chain sequence. TCRdb's copy holds only in-frame clones and misses some; the assay was immunoSEQ multiplex PCR. The top ten hold roughly 1.6% of the sample, which has around 9,900 clones, 89% seen once. CDR3 length: 17 residues. Germline V gives CDR1 SGHTA, CDR2 FQGTGA. After removal of 2 bases from V and 0 bases from J, the junction contained 4 bases not matched to a gene. The data are from a study of T cells after posttransplantation cyclophosphamide. The chain employs TRBV7-3 and TRBJ2-2; 9 positions match TRBD2. The sequence derives from a woman aged 55-69 years in good health, CMV-negative, and a related stem cell transplant donor. The sample comprised memory CD4+ T cells sorted from PBMCs. The CDR3 nucleotides are TGTGCCAGCAGCTTAGGGGGCGGGGGGGCGAACACCGGGGAGCTGTTTTTT. Encoded protein: CASSLGGGGANTGELFF.